Listed below are T cell receptor beta chains from one sample, sequenced in a study of cytomegalovirus exposure and HLA in healthy donors. Libraries were prepared by immunoSEQ multiplex PCR; TCRdb keeps only in-frame clonotypes and omits some of them. The sample holds 140,000 or so clones, 70% to 90% seen once. Sequencing used PBMCs. Receptor source: a woman aged 40 to 50 in good health and CMV-seronegative. The CDR3 runs from the conserved cysteine through the conserved F or W. The D gene is left open where the match is weak. Not every row has a clone size; where given, it reads once, few, many or a size class.

j_call d_call clone_size v_call cdr3_nt cdr3_aa
TRBJ1-2 TRBD1 NA TRBV4-1 TGCGCCAGCAGCCAGGTCACACAGGGGGCTAACTATGGCTACACCTTC CASSQVTQGANYGYTF
TRBJ1-4 NA few TRBV6-1 TGTGCCAGCAGTGACTTACAGGGAGGGGAAAAACTGTTTTTT CASSDLQGGEKLFF
TRBJ2-1 NA NA TRBV5-1 TGCGCCAGCAGCTTGGAAGGAATCGGGGGATACGGAAACGAGCAGTTCTTC CASSLEGIGGYGNEQFF
TRBJ2-2 TRBD1 NA TRBV7-9 TGTGCCAGCAGCTTGGACAGGGCTGGCGGGGAGCTGTTTTTT CASSLDRAGGELFF
TRBJ1-5 NA NA TRBV19 TGTGCCAGTAGTATTGCTCCCTATAGCAATCAGCCCCAGCATTTT CASSIAPYSNQPQHF
TRBJ1-2 NA NA TRBV6-1 TGTGCCAGCAGGGACTTTGGGTCTGGCTACACCTTC CASRDFGSGYTF
TRBJ2-1 NA once TRBV7-8 TGTGCCAGCAGCGTTCATGGGACTTCCTCCTACAATGAGCAGTTCTTC CASSVHGTSSYNEQFF
TRBJ2-7 TRBD2 NA TRBV4-1 TGCGCCAGCAGCCAAGAACGATCTAGCGGGAGAGGCGACGAGCAGTACTTC CASSQERSSGRGDEQYF
TRBJ1-3 NA NA TRBV11-2 TGTGCCAGCAGCCAGCAGGCGAGAAACACCATATATTTT CASSQQARNTIYF
TRBJ2-4 NA NA TRBV11-1 TGTGCCAGCAGCTCTCAGGGATTGAGCAACATTCAGTACTTC CASSSQGLSNIQYF
TRBJ2-2 TRBD2 NA TRBV9 TGTGCCAGCAGAAGGACTAGCGCGAACACCGGGGAGCTGTTTTTT CASRRTSANTGELFF
TRBJ2-4 NA NA TRBV27 TGTGCCAGCCGTGCGGGTCTGATCGCCAAAAACATTCAGTACTTC CASRAGLIAKNIQYF
TRBJ1-5 NA few TRBV9 TGTGCCAGCAGCGATGGGCGGGGGACCCAGCCCCAGCATTTT CASSDGRGTQPQHF
TRBJ2-3 TRBD1 NA TRBV5-6 TGTGCCAGCAGCTCTCAGGGGGCCGGCACAGATACGCAGTATTTT CASSSQGAGTDTQYF
TRBJ2-5 TRBD2 NA TRBV19 TGTGCCAGTAGGGGAGCGGGGGGCGGGAGGTACGAGACCCAGTACTTC CASRGAGGGRYETQYF
TRBJ1-4 NA NA TRBV5-1 TGCGCCAGTAGACCTTTAGAAGGGGGTGAAAAACTGTTTTTT CASRPLEGGEKLFF
TRBJ2-7 NA few TRBV5-5 TGTGCCAGCAGCTTGGCGGGGGATCTCCTCGTTGGGGAGCAGTACTTC CASSLAGDLLVGEQYF